The clone carrying this TCR beta chain was seen repeatedly, ten times or more. The antigen is unknown. This sample is part of a study of early T cells in non-severe SARS-CoV-2 infection. Study-wide results and caveats: Lookups in VDJdb leaned toward anti-spike CD8 responses and missed private and CD4 specificities.

Trimming stripped 5 bases from V and 7 bases from J, with 12 bases between. CDR3 length: 12 residues. Germline V gene lookup returns CDR1 SGHVS and CDR2 FNYEAQ. TCRdb ran MiXCR on the 5' RACE reads and lists one entry per CDR3 protein. The sample shows roughly 76,000 distinct CDR3 sequences, less than 15% of them seen only once. J is TRBJ2-7 and V is TRBV7-6, with D hard to call. This sequence originates from an adult who was a healthcare worker with PCR-confirmed SARS-CoV-2 infection or an uninfected control (not recorded which). Sequenced sample: whole blood. CDR3: CASSPYPGEQYF. CDR3 in DNA: TGTGCCAGCAGCCCATACCCTGGGGAGCAGTACTTC.